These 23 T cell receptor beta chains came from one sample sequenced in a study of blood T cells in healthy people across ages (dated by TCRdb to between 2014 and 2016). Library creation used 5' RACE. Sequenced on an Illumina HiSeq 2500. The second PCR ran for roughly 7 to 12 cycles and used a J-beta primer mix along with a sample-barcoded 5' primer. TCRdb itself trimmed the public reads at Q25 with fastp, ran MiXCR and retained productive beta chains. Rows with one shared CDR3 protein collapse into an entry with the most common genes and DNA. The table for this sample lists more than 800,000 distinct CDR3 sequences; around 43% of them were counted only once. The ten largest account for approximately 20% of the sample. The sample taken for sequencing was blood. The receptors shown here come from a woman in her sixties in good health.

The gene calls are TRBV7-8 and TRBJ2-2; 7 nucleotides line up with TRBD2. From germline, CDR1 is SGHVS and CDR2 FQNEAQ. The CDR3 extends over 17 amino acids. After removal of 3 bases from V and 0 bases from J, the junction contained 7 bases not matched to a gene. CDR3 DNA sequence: TGTGCCAGCAGCTTCGATGTAGCGGGCGCGAACACCGGGGAGCTGTTTTTT. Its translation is CASSFDVAGANTGELFF.

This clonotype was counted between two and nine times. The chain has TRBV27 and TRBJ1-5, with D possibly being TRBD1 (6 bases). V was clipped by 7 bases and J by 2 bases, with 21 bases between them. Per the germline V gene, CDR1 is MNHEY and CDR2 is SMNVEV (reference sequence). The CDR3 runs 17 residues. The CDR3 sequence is CASTISGRGAGNQPQHF. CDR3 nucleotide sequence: TGTGCCAGCACTATTAGTGGTCGGGGGGCTGGCAATCAGCCCCAGCATTTT.

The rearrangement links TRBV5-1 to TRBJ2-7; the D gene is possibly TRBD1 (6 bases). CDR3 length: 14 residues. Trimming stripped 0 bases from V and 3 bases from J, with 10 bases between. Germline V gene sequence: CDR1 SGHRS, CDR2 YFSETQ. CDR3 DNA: TGCGCCAGCAGCTTGGAGGACAGTGTCTACGAGCAGTACTTC. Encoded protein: CASSLEDSVYEQYF.

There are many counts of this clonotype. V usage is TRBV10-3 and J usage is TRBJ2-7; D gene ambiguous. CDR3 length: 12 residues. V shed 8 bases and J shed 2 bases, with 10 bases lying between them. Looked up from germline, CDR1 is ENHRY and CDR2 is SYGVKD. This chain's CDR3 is CAIGADAYEQYF. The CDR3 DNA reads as TGTGCCATCGGAGCAGACGCCTACGAGCAGTACTTC.

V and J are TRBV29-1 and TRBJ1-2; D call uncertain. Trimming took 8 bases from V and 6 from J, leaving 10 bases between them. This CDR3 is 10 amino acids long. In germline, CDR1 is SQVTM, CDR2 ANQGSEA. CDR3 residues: CSTGSNGYTF. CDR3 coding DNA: TGCAGCACTGGGAGCAATGGCTACACCTTC.

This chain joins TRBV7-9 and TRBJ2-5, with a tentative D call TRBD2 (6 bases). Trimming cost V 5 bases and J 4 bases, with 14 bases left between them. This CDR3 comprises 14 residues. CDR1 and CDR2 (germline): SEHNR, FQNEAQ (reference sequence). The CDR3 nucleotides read TGTGCCAGCAGCGTCTCCGGGAGCCCAGAGACCCAGTACTTC. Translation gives CASSVSGSPETQYF.

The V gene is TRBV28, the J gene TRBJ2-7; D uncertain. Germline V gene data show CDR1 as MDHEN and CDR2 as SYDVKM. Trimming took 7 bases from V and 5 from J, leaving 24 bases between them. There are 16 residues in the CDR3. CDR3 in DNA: TGTGCCAGCACCAAACTGCCGCTGGGCGGCGGCAACGAGCAGTACTTC. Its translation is CASTKLPLGGGNEQYF. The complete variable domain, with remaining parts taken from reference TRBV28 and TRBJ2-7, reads DVKVTQSSRYLVKRTGEKVFLECVQDMDHENMFWYRQDPGLGLRLIYFSYDVKMKEKGDIPEGYSVSREKKERFSLILESASTNQTSMYLCASTKLPLGGGNEQYFGPGTRLTVT.

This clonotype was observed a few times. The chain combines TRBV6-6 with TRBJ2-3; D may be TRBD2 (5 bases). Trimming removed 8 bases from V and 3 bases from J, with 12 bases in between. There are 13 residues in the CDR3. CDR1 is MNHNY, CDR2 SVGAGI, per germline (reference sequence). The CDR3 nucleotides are TGTGCCAGCGGTGGGAGTGGGACAGATACGCAGTATTTT. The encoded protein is CASGGSGTDTQYF.

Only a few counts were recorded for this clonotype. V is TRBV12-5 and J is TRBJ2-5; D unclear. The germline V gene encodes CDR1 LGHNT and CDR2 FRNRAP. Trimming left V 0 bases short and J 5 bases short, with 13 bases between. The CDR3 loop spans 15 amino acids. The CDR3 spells CASGLVAQSLETQYF. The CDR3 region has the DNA TGTGCTAGTGGTTTGGTCGCGCAGAGCTTGGAGACCCAGTACTTC.

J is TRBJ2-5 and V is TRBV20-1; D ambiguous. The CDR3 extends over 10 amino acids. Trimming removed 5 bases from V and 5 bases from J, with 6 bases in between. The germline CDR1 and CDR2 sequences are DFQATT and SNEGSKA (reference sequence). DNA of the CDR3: TGCAGTGCTTCGGACGAGACCCAGTACTTC. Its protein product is CSASDETQYF.

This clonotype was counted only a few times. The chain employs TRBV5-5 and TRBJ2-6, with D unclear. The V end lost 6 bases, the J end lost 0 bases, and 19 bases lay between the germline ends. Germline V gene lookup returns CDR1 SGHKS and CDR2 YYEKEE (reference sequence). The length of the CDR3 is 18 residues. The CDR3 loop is CASTLSFPLSSGANVLTF. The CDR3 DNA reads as TGTGCCAGCACCCTGTCATTCCCCTTAAGCTCTGGGGCCAACGTCCTGACTTTC.

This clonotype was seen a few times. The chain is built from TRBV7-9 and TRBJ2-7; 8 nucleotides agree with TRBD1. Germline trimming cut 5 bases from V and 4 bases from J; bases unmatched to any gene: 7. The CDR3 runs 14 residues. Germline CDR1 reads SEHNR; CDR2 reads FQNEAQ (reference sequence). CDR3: CASSRTGSVYEQYF. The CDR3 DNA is TGTGCCAGCAGCCGGACAGGGAGCGTGTACGAGCAGTACTTC.

The CDR3 DNA follows: TGTGCCAGCAGCTTAGAGATAGTGGGGAGCGGGAGTTCTTACAATGAGCAGTACTTC. It translates to CASSLEIVGSGSSYNEQYF. This chain links TRBV7-2 with TRBJ2-5; 8 nucleotides line up with TRBD2. CDR3 length: 19 residues. The germline V gene has CDR1 SGHTA and CDR2 FQGNSA. After removal of 1 base from V and 11 bases from J, the junction contained 24 bases not matched to a gene.

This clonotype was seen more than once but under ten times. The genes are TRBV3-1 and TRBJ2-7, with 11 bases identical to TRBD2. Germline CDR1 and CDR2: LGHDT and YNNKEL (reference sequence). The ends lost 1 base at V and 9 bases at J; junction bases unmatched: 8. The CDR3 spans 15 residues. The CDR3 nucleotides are TGTGCCAGCAGCCAAGGGACTAGCGGGCTCGGGTGGCAGTACTTC. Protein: CASSQGTSGLGWQYF.

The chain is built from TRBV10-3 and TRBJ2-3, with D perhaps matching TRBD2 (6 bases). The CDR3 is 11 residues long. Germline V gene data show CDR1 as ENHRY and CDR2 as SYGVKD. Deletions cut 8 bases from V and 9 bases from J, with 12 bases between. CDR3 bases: TGTGCCATCGCCGTTGGGGGGACGCAGTATTTT. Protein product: CAIAVGGTQYF.

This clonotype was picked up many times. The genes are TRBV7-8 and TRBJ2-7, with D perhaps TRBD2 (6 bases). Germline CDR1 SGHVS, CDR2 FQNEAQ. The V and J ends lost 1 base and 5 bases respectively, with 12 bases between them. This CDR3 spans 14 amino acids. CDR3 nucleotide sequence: TGTGCCAGCAGCTTAGTGAGACTAGTCCACGAGCAGTACTTC. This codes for CASSLVRLVHEQYF.

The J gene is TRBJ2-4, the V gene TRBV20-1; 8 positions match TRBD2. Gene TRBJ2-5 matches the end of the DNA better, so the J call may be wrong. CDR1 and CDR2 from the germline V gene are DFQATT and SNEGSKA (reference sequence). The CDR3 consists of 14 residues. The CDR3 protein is CSAPAGAGRGTQYF. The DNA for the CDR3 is TGCAGTGCTCCAGCGGGAGCGGGGCGGGGGACCCAGTACTTC.

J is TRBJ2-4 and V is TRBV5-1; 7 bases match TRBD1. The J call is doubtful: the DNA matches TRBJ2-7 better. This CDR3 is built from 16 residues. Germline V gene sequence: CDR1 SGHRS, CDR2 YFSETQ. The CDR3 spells CASSLPPGQLVREQYF. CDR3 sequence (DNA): TGCGCCAGCAGCTTACCACCGGGACAGCTCGTGCGCGAGCAGTACTTC.

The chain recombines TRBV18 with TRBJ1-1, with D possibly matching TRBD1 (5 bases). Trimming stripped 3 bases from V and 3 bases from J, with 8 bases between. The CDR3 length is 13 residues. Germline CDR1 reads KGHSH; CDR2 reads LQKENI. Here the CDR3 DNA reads TGTGCCAGCTCACCCAGGGCGCACACTGAAGCTTTCTTT. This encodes CASSPRAHTEAFF.

The CDR3 spells CASSTTTQGYGETQYF. DNA of the CDR3: TGTGCCAGCAGTACGACAACACAGGGGTATGGGGAGACCCAGTACTTC. This chain uses TRBV25-1 with TRBJ2-5; TRBD1 matches at 7 bases. Germline V CDR1 and CDR2: MGHDK, SYGVNS. The V segment lost 5 bases and the J segment 5 bases; nucleotides outside the gene matches: 14. The CDR3 runs 16 residues.

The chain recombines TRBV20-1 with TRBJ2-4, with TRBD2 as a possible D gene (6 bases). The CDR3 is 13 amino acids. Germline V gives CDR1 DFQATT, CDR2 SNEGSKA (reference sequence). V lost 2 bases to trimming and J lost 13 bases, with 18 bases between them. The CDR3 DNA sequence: TGCAGTGCTAGAAACATCCTAGCGAGAGAGCAGTACTTC. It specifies CSARNILAREQYF.

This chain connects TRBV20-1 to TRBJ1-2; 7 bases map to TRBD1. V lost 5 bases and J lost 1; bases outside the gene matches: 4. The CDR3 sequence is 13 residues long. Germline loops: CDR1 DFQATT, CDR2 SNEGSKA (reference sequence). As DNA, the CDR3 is TGCAGTGCTCCCGACAGGGATAACTATGGCTACACCTTC. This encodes CSAPDRDNYGYTF.

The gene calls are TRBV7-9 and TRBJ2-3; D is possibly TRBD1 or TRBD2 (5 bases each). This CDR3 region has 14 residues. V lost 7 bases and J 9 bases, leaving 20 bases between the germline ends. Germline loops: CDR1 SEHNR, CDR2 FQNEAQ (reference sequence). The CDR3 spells CASIPWGGLPTQYF. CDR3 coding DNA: TGTGCCAGCATCCCATGGGGCGGGCTCCCCACGCAGTATTTT. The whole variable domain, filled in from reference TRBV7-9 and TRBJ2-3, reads DTGVSQNPRHKITKRGQNVTFRCDPISEHNRLYWYRQTLGQGPEFLTYFQNEAQLEKSRLLSDRFSAERPKGSFSTLEIQRTEQGDSAMYLCASIPWGGLPTQYFGPGTRLTVL.